Described below is a single T cell receptor beta chain sequence and its context. No antigen is known for it. No quality values exist for individual bases; no much larger clone is one base distant. Libraries came from 5' RACE. Reads for this sample came from an Illumina HiSeq 2500. A second PCR of about 7 to 12 cycles was performed with a sample-barcoded 5' primer and a J-beta primer mix. A unique molecular identifier was introduced onto each TCR beta cDNA molecule by a template-switch 5' adaptor carrying 12 random nucleotides. Each sample yielded at least 2.5 million CDR3-containing paired-end reads. First-strand cDNA was synthesized from all RNA with the Mint cDNA synthesis kit, primed by a TRBC-specific oligonucleotide. All cDNA was treated with uracil-DNA glycosylase and then went through a first 18-cycle PCR with the universal primers M1SS and BC2_uni_R. The authors processed their data as follows. Normalization of each sample was performed by random selection of 1 million high-quality reads, each carrying a distinct molecular identifier. Instead of being binned into consensus sequences, reads that shared molecular identifiers were thrown out. MiTCR, with a Q25 quality threshold and the strictest error-elimination algorithm, was used for CDR3 identification, clonotype clustering and error correction. Lower-bound total TCR beta diversity was estimated with a nonparametric unseen species model using Euler transformation. In-frame beta chains were kept once TCRdb had trimmed the public reads at Q25 with fastp and called clones with MiXCR. Every CDR3 protein is listed once, alongside the most common genes and DNA of its rows. The V and J calls and clone size are TCRdb's, not the authors'. The sample profile shows about 900,000 distinct CDR3 sequences; 48% of them were found once. Of the sample, around 15% falls within the top ten clones.

This entry belongs to a study of blood T cells in healthy people across ages (dated by TCRdb to the mid-2010s). About the study as a whole: In model experiments, template switching captured about one uniquely barcoded TCR beta cDNA molecule for every two T cells. Donors were grouped into four age groups: young (average about 15 years), middle-aged (roughly 37), aged (around 66) and long-lived (about 90). Using the same blood draw, the study looked at two additional independent replicas of 1 million unique cDNA reads for two donors, one aged 18 to 30 and the other aged 80 or older. To avoid experimental bias, donors of different ages were distributed randomly across sequencing lanes. Using deep sequencing normalized with unique cDNA molecular identifiers, the study measured how TCR beta repertoire diversity changes with age.

The CDR3 numbers 14 residues from cysteine through phenylalanine. Only the CDR3 DNA is retained, 42 bases long and in frame from the first base. V is shortened by 0 bases, J by 7 bases, and the region joining them spans 11 bases. Sequences SGHRS (CDR1) and YFSETQ (CDR2) are obtained from the germline V gene. The donors were roughly 40 Caucasian individuals from Russia, aged roughly 6 to 95 years, who were systemically healthy. Around 9.8 milliliters of peripheral blood were collected from each donor into EDTA-treated Vacutainer tubes. Ficoll-Paque density-gradient centrifugation was used to isolate PBMCs, with at least 6 million per sample. Total RNA was extracted from PBMCs with Trizol reagent, with at least 5.5 micrograms obtained per sample. For every donor, flow cytometry on a PBMC aliquot measured the percentage of naive CD45RAhigh/CD27high T cells. What the research found in general, with its limitations: Donor CMV infection status was unknown, potentially confounding age-related changes in expanded clonotypes. A strong correlation was found between observed TCR beta diversity and the percentage of naive T cells measured by flow cytometry. Observed TCR beta diversity per million T cells fell roughly linearly with age, and a significant reduction was already apparent by age roughly 40. Total diversity estimates from one million sequenced T cells were considered lower bounds and underestimates. Compared with the aged group, the long-lived group had more naive CD4+ T cells, fewer expanded clones and increased TCR diversity, suggesting age selection. Since profiling was done on bulk unsorted PBMCs, naive and antigen-experienced compartments could not be conclusively compared.

Specimen: blood. This clonotype was obtained from a man aged 25 to 40 in good health. Recombination linked TRBV5-1 to TRBJ1-5; confidence is insufficient to name the D gene. The CDR3 reads as follows: CASSLEGIGQPQHF. The sequence in DNA is TGCGCCAGCAGCTTGGAAGGGATCGGACAGCCCCAGCATTTT.